The 12 T cell receptor beta chains below all came from one sample that was sequenced in a study of CD8+CD57+ T cells in acquired aplastic anemia. It was genomic DNA that served as the template for profiling TCR beta VDJ and CDR3. TCRdb re-derived calls from the reads in MiXCR, one entry per CDR3 protein. Of some 410,000 distinct CDR3 sequences in the sample, just under 70% were seen once. The specimen was sorted CD4+, CD8+, or CD8+CD57+ T cells (not recorded which) from PBMCs. These receptors all come from a human donor in good health, serving as a control.

The chain uses TRBV6-2 or TRBV6-3 and TRBJ1-2, with 9 bases aligning to TRBD1. Germline V gives CDR1 MNHEY, CDR2 SVGEGT. The ends lost 5 bases at V and 5 bases at J; junction bases unmatched: 6. The CDR3 runs 14 residues. The CDR3: CASSKGQGRYGYTF. CDR3 sequence (DNA): TGTGCCAGCAGTAAGGGACAGGGACGGTATGGCTACACCTTC.

V and J are TRBV6-1 and TRBJ1-1, with 9 bases aligning to TRBD1. CDR3 length: 15 residues. CDR1 MNHNS and CDR2 SASEGT come from the germline V gene. V lost 6 bases to trimming and J lost 2 bases; unmatched junction nucleotides: 7. The CDR3 DNA reads TGTGCCAGCAGCGCCTGGGGACAGGGAAACACTGAAGCTTTCTTT. Amino acids: CASSAWGQGNTEAFF.

At least ten counts were recorded for this clonotype. The chain recombines TRBV24-1 with TRBJ2-5; D unresolved. CDR1 and CDR2 from the germline V gene are KGHDR and SFDVKD. The germline V and J ends were trimmed by 4 bases and 5 bases, with 13 bases remaining between them. There are 14 residues in the CDR3. The CDR3 coding sequence is TGTGCCACCAGTGACCCAGTAAGTCGGGAGACCCAGTACTTC. Its protein product is CATSDPVSRETQYF.

Notes on this clonotype: One end of the junction is discordant with germline, which a read error may explain. The gene calls are TRBV5-1 and TRBJ1-1; D may be TRBD1 (5 bases). Per germline, CDR1 SGHRS and CDR2 YFSETQ. The CDR3 consists of 13 residues. CDR3 nucleotide sequence: TGTGCCAGCAGCTTGGTCAGTGGGGCTGGAGCTTTCTTT. It codes for CASSLVSGAGAFF.

The chain recombines TRBV6-5 with TRBJ2-7; D unresolved. Germline CDR1 reads MNHEY; CDR2 reads SVGAGI. The CDR3 totals 15 residues. Trimming took off 3 bases at V and 0 bases at J, with 12 bases between the two ends. Here the CDR3 reads CASSYDSQSSYEQYF. CDR3 sequence (DNA): TGTGCCAGCAGTTATGACTCCCAGAGCTCCTACGAGCAGTACTTC.

This clonotype was seen only once. One end of the junction does not line up with germline, which may come from a read error. This chain joins TRBV15 and TRBJ2-7; tentatively, D is TRBD1 (6 bases). CDR3 length equals 15 residues. From germline, CDR1 is LNHNV and CDR2 YYDKDF (reference sequence). This CDR3 is CASSRALGQAYEQYF. The CDR3 coding sequence is TGTGCCAGCAGCAGGGCCCTGGGACAAGCCTACGAGCAGTACTTC.

This clonotype occurred once. The chain carries TRBV7-3 and TRBJ2-7; D uncertain. The CDR3 has 14 residues. Germline CDR1 reads SGHTA; CDR2 reads FQGTGA. The V end was cut by 10 bases, the J end by 2 bases, with 18 bases between. CDR3 bases: TGTGCCATCAGTTTTACCGCTCACACCTACGAGCAGTACTTC. This encodes CAISFTAHTYEQYF.

Regarding this clonotype: The CDR3 carries no conserved terminal phenylalanine or tryptophan, so it likely arises from a read error. Because the CDR3's place on the DNA is in doubt, the DNA is left out and the CDR3 is given as listed by TCRdb. This chain connects TRBV7-2 to TRBJ1-5; whether TRBD1, the table's D call, matches the DNA was not checked. Termini included, the CDR3 measures 13 amino acids. The germline V gene has CDR1 SGHTA and CDR2 FQGNSA. The CDR3 protein is CASTSGRGGYEQY.

A word on this clonotype: The CDR3 carries no conserved terminal phenylalanine or tryptophan, so it likely arises from a read error. The DNA is left out, because the CDR3 cannot be placed on it with certainty; the CDR3 is given as TCRdb lists it. The rearrangement links TRBV25-1 to TRBJ2-6; TRBD1, the D gene given by the table, was not confirmed from the DNA. The CDR3 totals 18 residues, both ends included. Germline V gene lookup returns CDR1 MGHDK and CDR2 SYGVNS. This CDR3 reads CASSVAAGAHSGANGLTL.

V usage is TRBV9 and J usage is TRBJ1-1; D not certain. CDR1 and CDR2 (germline): SGDLS, YYNGEE. Between the trimmed V and J ends, which lost 6 bases and 10 bases, there was a span of 25 bases. The CDR3 sequence is 15 residues long. CDR3 nucleotides: TGTGCCAGCACCTTCGACATGATAAACACCAAAGCAGCTTTCTTT. It specifies CASTFDMINTKAAFF.

This chain joins TRBV5-1 and TRBJ1-2; D ambiguous. The V gene lost 0 bases and the J gene lost 4 bases, with 7 bases spanning the gap. CDR1 SGHRS and CDR2 YFSETQ come from the germline V gene. The CDR3 extends over 13 amino acids. CDR3 loop: CASSLAQSYGYTF. Written as DNA, the CDR3 is TGCGCCAGCAGCTTGGCCCAGTCCTATGGCTACACCTTC. The full variable domain, its missing parts supplied by reference TRBV5-1 and TRBJ1-2, is KAGVTQTPRYLIKTRGQQVTLSCSPISGHRSVSWYQQTPGQGLQFLFEYFSETQRNKGNFPGRFSGRQFSNSRSEMNVSTLELGDSALYLCASSLAQSYGYTFGSGTRLTVV.

As regards this clonotype: As the CDR3 is not closed by the conserved phenylalanine or tryptophan, this likely results from a read error. The chain carries TRBV3-1 and TRBJ1-1; D is undetermined. The CDR3 is made up of 13 amino acids. The V and J ends lost 4 bases and 7 bases respectively, with 13 bases between them. Germline lookup yields CDR1 LGHDT and CDR2 YNNKEL (reference sequence). CDR3 loop: CASSLGVGDEAFL. The CDR3 DNA sequence: TGTGCCAGCAGCCTTGGGGTAGGAGATGAAGCTTTCCTT.